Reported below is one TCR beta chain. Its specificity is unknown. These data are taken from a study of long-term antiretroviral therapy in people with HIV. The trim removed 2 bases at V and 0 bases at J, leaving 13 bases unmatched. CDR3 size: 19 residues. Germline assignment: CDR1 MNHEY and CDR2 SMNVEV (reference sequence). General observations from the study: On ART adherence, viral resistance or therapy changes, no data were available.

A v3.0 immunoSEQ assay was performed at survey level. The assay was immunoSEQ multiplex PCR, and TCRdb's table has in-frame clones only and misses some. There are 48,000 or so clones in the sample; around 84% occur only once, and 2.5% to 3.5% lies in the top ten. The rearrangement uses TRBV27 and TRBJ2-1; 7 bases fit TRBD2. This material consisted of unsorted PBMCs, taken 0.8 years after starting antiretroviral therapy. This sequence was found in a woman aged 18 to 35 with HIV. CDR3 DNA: TGTGCCAGCAGTTTAGGAGCTTCTAGCGGTGGGGGCTCCTACAATGAGCAGTTCTTC. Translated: CASSLGASSGGGSYNEQFF.